Below are 30 T cell receptor beta chains sequenced from a single sample in a study of T cell responses to AZD1222 COVID-19 vaccine. Assay used: immunoSEQ multiplex PCR; TCRdb lists only in-frame clones, some missing. The sample holds approximately 180,000 clones, almost 95% seen once. Sequenced material: peripheral blood, taken on day 0 of AZD1222 vaccination. The receptors were gathered from an adult in good health.

The chain uses TRBV11-3 and TRBJ2-1; 11 bases are shared with TRBD2. Germline trimming cut 5 bases from V and 7 bases from J; bases unmatched to any gene: 4. Germline V gene data show CDR1 as SGHNT and CDR2 as YENEEA. This CDR3 region has 14 residues. The CDR3 DNA is TGTGCCAGCAGCCTAACTAGCGGGAGTAATGAGCAGTTCTTC. Translating it yields CASSLTSGSNEQFF.

This clone was detected once. The genes are TRBV10-3 and TRBJ2-7, with unresolved D. The V end was cut by 4 bases, the J end by 7 bases, with 8 bases between. The CDR3 has 11 residues. Per the germline V gene, CDR1 is ENHRY and CDR2 is SYGVKD. CDR3 DNA sequence: TGTGCCATCAGTGCCGGTGGGGAGCAGTACGTC. Encoded protein: CAISAGGEQYV.

This sequence joins TRBV19 and TRBJ1-5; D might be TRBD1 (6 bases). Germline-derived CDR1 and CDR2 are LNHDA and SQIVND (reference sequence). V was shortened by 3 bases and J by 5 bases, with 8 bases between the two germline ends. The CDR3 sequence is 13 residues long. CDR3 in DNA: TGTGCCAGTAGTATTGGGGGGCATCAGCCCCAGCATTTT. It encodes CASSIGGHQPQHF.

This chain uses TRBV19 with TRBJ2-7; D may match TRBD1 or TRBD2 (5 bases each). V lost 4 bases to trimming and J lost 2 bases, with 12 bases between them. The CDR3 has 14 residues. CDR1 and CDR2 (germline): LNHDA, SQIVND (reference sequence). The CDR3 here is CASSSRDGPYEQYF. The CDR3 bases are TGTGCCAGTAGTAGCCGGGACGGGCCCTACGAGCAGTACTTC. Filled out from reference TRBV19 and TRBJ2-7, the complete variable domain reads DGGITQSPKYLFRKEGQNVTLSCEQNLNHDAMYWYRQDPGQGLRLIYYSQIVNDFQKGDIAEGYSVSREKKESFPLTVTSAQKNPTAFYLCASSSRDGPYEQYFGPGTRLTVT.

This rearrangement joins TRBV6-5 to TRBJ2-3; 8 bases line up with TRBD2. With V trimmed by 5 bases and J by 4 bases, 8 bases remained unmatched. The CDR3 spans 15 residues. The germline V gene encodes CDR1 MNHEY and CDR2 SVGAGI. CDR3 sequence reads: CASSPGGAGADTQYF. The DNA for the CDR3 is TGTGCCAGCAGTCCAGGCGGAGCGGGGGCAGATACGCAGTATTTT.

This clone appeared a single time. V usage is TRBV27 and J usage is TRBJ1-2, with D perhaps matching TRBD1 (6 bases). Germline V gives CDR1 MNHEY, CDR2 SMNVEV (reference sequence). Trimming removed 2 bases from V and 8 bases from J, with 15 bases in between. The CDR3 consists of 14 residues. The chain's CDR3 is CASSLGQGRVGYTF. CDR3 nucleotides: TGTGCCAGCAGTTTAGGCCAGGGGCGGGTGGGCTACACCTTC.

J is TRBJ2-7 and V is TRBV7-8, with 11 positions matching TRBD2. V trimming: 5 bases; J trimming: 0 bases; junction bases outside the gene matches: 3. Germline CDR1 and CDR2: SGHVS and FQNEAQ. This CDR3 region has 15 residues. CDR3 sequence (DNA): TGTGCCAGCAGCGGAACTAGCGGGAGCTCCTACGAGCAGTACTTC. Amino acids: CASSGTSGSSYEQYF. The full variable domain, with the rest looked up from reference TRBV7-8 and TRBJ2-7, is GAGVSQSPRYKVAKRGQDVALRCDPISGHVSLFWYQQALGQGPEFLTYFQNEAQLDKSGLPSDRFFAERPEGSVSTLKIQRTQQEDSAVYLCASSGTSGSSYEQYFGPGTRLTVT.

The V call is TRBV7-6, the J call TRBJ2-1; 7 bases map to TRBD2. Germline V gives CDR1 SGHVS, CDR2 FNYEAQ. CDR3 length equals 17 residues. Unmatched junction bases numbered 11, after V lost 1 base and J lost 5 bases. The CDR3 DNA reads as TGTGCCAGCAGCTTAGAAGCGGGACTTTTCGACAACAATGAGCAGTTCTTC. Amino acids: CASSLEAGLFDNNEQFF.

The DNA for the CDR3 is TGTGCCTCCCTACGGCCCAATCAACCCTACGAGCAGTACTTC. Its protein is CASLRPNQPYEQYF. The genes are TRBV30 and TRBJ2-7; D gene unclear. This CDR3 is 14 amino acids long. From germline, CDR1 is GTSNPN and CDR2 SVGIG (reference sequence). Trimming pared 7 bases from V and 2 bases from J, leaving 18 bases between.

The chain joins TRBV4-2 to TRBJ1-6; 7 bases are a match to TRBD1. J gave up 5 bases and V 1 base, and 5 bases lay outside the gene matches. Germline CDR1 reads LGHNA; CDR2 reads YNFKEQ. This CDR3 contains 16 residues. The CDR3: CASSQGEGADNSPLHF. CDR3 bases: TGTGCCAGCAGCCAAGGGGAGGGGGCGGATAATTCACCCCTCCACTTT.

This rearrangement joins TRBV4-1 to TRBJ1-1; the D gene is possibly TRBD1 (5 bases). Germline V lookup: CDR1 MGHRA, CDR2 YSYEKL. There are 17 residues in the CDR3. The germline V and J ends were trimmed by 0 bases and 0 bases, with 14 bases remaining between them. CDR3: CASSQDLTGGLNTEAFF. The CDR3 bases are TGCGCCAGCAGCCAAGATTTGACGGGGGGACTGAACACTGAAGCTTTCTTT.

The genes are TRBV12-3 or TRBV12-4 and TRBJ1-2; possibly TRBD1 for D (5 bases). The CDR3 runs 12 residues. Trimming removed 3 bases at V and 5 bases at J, with 7 bases between. The CDR3 reads CASSLGQYGYTF. The CDR3 coding sequence is TGTGCCAGCAGTTTGGGGCAGTATGGCTACACCTTC.

The chain employs TRBV4-1 and TRBJ1-4; D is uncertain. V was trimmed by 3 bases and J by 5 bases, leaving 10 bases between them. The CDR3 length is 14 residues. The V gene's germline CDR1 is MGHRA and CDR2 YSYEKL. DNA for the CDR3: TGCGCCAGCAGCCACCCGGTCGCAAATGAAAAACTGTTTTTT. Translating gives CASSHPVANEKLFF.

The chain couples TRBV14 to TRBJ1-2, with 9 bases that match TRBD1. CDR1 is SGHDN and CDR2 is FVKESK in the germline V gene. The CDR3 is 14 residues long. With 3 bases clipped from V and 4 bases from J, the junction kept 3 bases outside the gene matches. The CDR3 sequence: CASSQGQGLYGYTF. The CDR3 nucleotides read TGTGCCAGCAGCCAGGGACAGGGCCTCTATGGCTACACCTTC. The variable domain in full, with the rest retrieved from reference TRBV14 and TRBJ1-2, is EAGVTQFPSHSVIEKGQTVTLRCDPISGHDNLYWYRRVMGKEIKFLLHFVKESKQDESGMPNNRFLAERTGGTYSTLKVQPAELEDSGVYFCASSQGQGLYGYTFGSGTRLTVV.

The rearrangement joins TRBV4-1 to TRBJ1-4, with D perhaps TRBD1 (6 bases). Trimming removed 3 bases from V and 0 bases from J, with 11 bases in between. The CDR3 is 16 amino acids. Germline V gives CDR1 MGHRA, CDR2 YSYEKL. The CDR3, as DNA: TGCGCCAGCAGCCATCCCGGGACACCAACTAATGAAAAACTGTTTTTT. The encoded protein is CASSHPGTPTNEKLFF.

This clone was counted between two and nine times. The J gene is TRBJ1-6, the V gene TRBV19; 8 bases are a match to TRBD1. The CDR3 covers 12 residues. Unmatched junction bases numbered 3, after V lost 4 bases and J lost 13 bases. The germline gives CDR1 LNHDA, CDR2 SQIVND (reference sequence). The DNA of the CDR3 is TGTGCCAGTAGTAGGGGACAGGTCCCCCTCCACTTT. This encodes CASSRGQVPLHF.

The genes are TRBV5-1 and TRBJ2-3; TRBD1 might be the D (6 bases). The CDR3 loop spans 14 amino acids. Germline CDR1 reads SGHRS; CDR2 reads YFSETQ. The germline V and J ends were trimmed by 0 bases and 6 bases, with 11 bases remaining between them. As DNA, the CDR3 is TGCGCCAGCAGCTTGGCTAGACAGGCTGATACGCAGTATTTT. It encodes CASSLARQADTQYF. The complete variable domain, with remaining parts taken from reference TRBV5-1 and TRBJ2-3, reads KAGVTQTPRYLIKTRGQQVTLSCSPISGHRSVSWYQQTPGQGLQFLFEYFSETQRNKGNFPGRFSGRQFSNSRSEMNVSTLELGDSALYLCASSLARQADTQYFGPGTRLTVL.

V is TRBV11-1 and J is TRBJ2-7, with D maybe TRBD1 (6 bases). Trimming left V 2 bases short and J 5 bases short, with 10 bases between. Per germline, CDR1 SGHAT and CDR2 FQDESV (reference sequence). This CDR3 has 13 residues. The CDR3 DNA is TGTGCCAGCAGCTTATCAGGGGTCAACGAGCAGTACTTC. Its translation: CASSLSGVNEQYF.

This clone was observed once. The V and J genes are TRBV27 and TRBJ1-6; possibly TRBD1 for D (6 bases). This CDR3 has 14 residues. V shed 3 bases and J shed 5 bases, with 8 bases lying between them. CDR1 is MNHEY, CDR2 SMNVEV, per germline (reference sequence). CDR3 protein: CASSFHRDNSPLHF. The CDR3 DNA reads TGTGCCAGCAGTTTTCACAGGGATAATTCACCCCTCCACTTT.

The chain has TRBV5-1 and TRBJ2-7; TRBD1 agrees at 8 bases. The CDR3 has 13 amino acids. With V trimmed by 6 bases and J by 6 bases, 8 bases remained unmatched. Looked up from germline, CDR1 is SGHRS and CDR2 is YFSETQ. The CDR3 sequence is CASTGQGWGEQYF. DNA of the CDR3: TGCGCCAGCACAGGACAGGGATGGGGCGAGCAGTACTTC.

The V and J genes are TRBV6-5 and TRBJ1-3; no clear D gene. The CDR3 runs 15 residues. Trimming stripped 4 bases from V and 3 bases from J, with 13 bases between. Germline V gene data show CDR1 as MNHEY and CDR2 as SVGAGI. The CDR3 region is CASSSNVYLGNTIYF. CDR3 nucleotides: TGTGCCAGCAGTTCGAATGTGTATCTTGGAAACACCATATATTTT.

The CDR3 spells CATSDSSRLEPQHF. Here the CDR3 DNA reads TGTGCCACCAGTGATTCGTCCCGGTTGGAACCCCAGCATTTT. V and J are TRBV24-1 and TRBJ1-5, with D unresolved. Trimming stripped 2 bases from V and 10 bases from J, with 14 bases between. The germline CDR1 and CDR2 sequences are KGHDR and SFDVKD. The CDR3 length is 14 residues.

The genes are TRBV6-6 and TRBJ1-6; 10 bases fit TRBD1. The CDR3 spans 15 residues. The germline CDR1 and CDR2 sequences are MNHNY and SVGAGI (reference sequence). The J segment lost 5 bases and the V segment lost 2 bases, leaving 0 bases of the junction unmatched. The CDR3 DNA sequence: TGTGCCAGCAGTTACGGGACAGGGGATAATTCACCCCTCCACTTT. This encodes CASSYGTGDNSPLHF.

This chain connects TRBV7-8 to TRBJ1-1, with a tentative D call TRBD1 (6 bases). The length of the CDR3 is 15 residues. Germline V CDR1 and CDR2: SGHVS, FQNEAQ. Trimming removed 5 bases at V and 1 base at J, with 14 bases between. CDR3 residues: CASSTWGQANTEAFF. CDR3 DNA sequence: TGTGCCAGCAGCACCTGGGGACAAGCGAACACTGAAGCTTTCTTT.

This clone appeared once. The CDR3 sequence: CASSPSRGEEETQYF. CDR3 coding DNA: TGTGCCAGCAGTCCGTCCCGGGGGGAGGAGGAGACCCAGTACTTC. V and J are TRBV6-5 and TRBJ2-5; 7 nucleotides match TRBD2. From germline, CDR1 is MNHEY and CDR2 SVGAGI. The trim removed 5 bases at V and 5 bases at J, leaving 11 bases unmatched. The CDR3 length is 15 residues.

This clone has just one count. The chain carries TRBV7-2 and TRBJ1-5, with D maybe TRBD1 (6 bases). From germline, CDR1 is SGHTA and CDR2 FQGNSA. CDR3 length: 14 amino acids. Trimming removed 1 base at V and 2 bases at J, with 6 bases between. The CDR3 bases are TGTGCCAGCAGCTTAGGGACAGGCAATCAGCCCCAGCATTTT. This encodes CASSLGTGNQPQHF. Full variable domain (remainder filled in from reference TRBV7-2 and TRBJ1-5): GAGVSQSPSNKVTEKGKDVELRCDPISGHTALYWYRQSLGQGLEFLIYFQGNSAPDKSGLPSDRFSAERTGGSVSTLTIQRTQQEDSAVYLCASSLGTGNQPQHFGDGTRLSIL.

This chain connects TRBV11-1 to TRBJ1-1; D possibly corresponds to TRBD1 (5 bases). The CDR3 spans 15 residues. CDR1 and CDR2 from the germline V gene are SGHAT and FQDESV (reference sequence). V was trimmed by 3 bases and J by 1 base, leaving 12 bases between them. The CDR3 region has the DNA TGTGCCAGCAGCTTGGGGACCTTGGGGAACACTGAAGCTTTCTTT. It is translated as CASSLGTLGNTEAFF.

This chain joins TRBV30 and TRBJ2-3; TRBD2 matches 12 bases. This CDR3 contains 18 residues. The V gene's germline CDR1 is GTSNPN and CDR2 SVGIG (reference sequence). The V gene end was trimmed by 1 base and the J gene end by 2 bases; junction bases not matched to a gene: 10. The CDR3 sequence: CAWSALGLAGGITDTQYF. CDR3 coding DNA: TGTGCCTGGAGTGCCCTCGGGCTAGCGGGGGGGATCACAGATACGCAGTATTTT.

This clone appeared a single time. The chain links TRBV19 to TRBJ2-2, with D perhaps matching TRBD1 (5 bases). CDR3 length: 17 amino acids. V lost 3 bases, J lost 5 bases, and 19 bases lay in between. The V gene's germline CDR1 is LNHDA and CDR2 SQIVND (reference sequence). The CDR3 region is CASSMAKRTFITGELFF. In DNA form, the CDR3 reads TGTGCCAGTAGTATGGCAAAGAGGACATTCATAACCGGGGAGCTGTTTTTT.

This clone was detected only once. V usage is TRBV3-1 (or the pseudogene TRBV3-2) and J usage is TRBJ1-3; a possible D gene is TRBD1 (5 bases). V was pared by 7 bases and J by 3 bases, with 34 bases between. This CDR3 is built from 21 residues. Germline V gene sequence: CDR1 LGHDT, CDR2 YNNKEL (reference sequence). The chain's CDR3 is CASTTTSGRESSGGFGNTIYF. The DNA for the CDR3 is TGTGCCAGCACCACCACCTCGGGCAGGGAGAGTAGCGGGGGATTTGGAAACACCATATATTTT.